This T cell receptor beta chain was recovered during a study of shared clonotypes between healthy human individuals. In the case of this clone: The antigen is undetermined.

The CDR3 length is 12 residues. The V gene lost 5 bases and the J gene lost 6 bases, with 11 bases spanning the gap. Germline CDR1 and CDR2: WSHSY and SAAADI. Study-wide points: Non-shared clonotypes had lower generation probabilities than those shared by all four donors.

Produced via immunoSEQ multiplex PCR; TCRdb's table is partial and in-frame only. The table includes 600,000 to 800,000 clones, around 70% detected once. The source of this sequence is a woman aged 30 to 39 in good health. Input material: memory CD4+ T cells sorted from blood. Indicated subset: CD45RA-negative fraction. The rearrangement joins TRBV10-2 to TRBJ2-7, with D perhaps TRBD1 or TRBD2 (5 bases each). The CDR3 DNA reads TGCGCCAGCAGTTCGGGGCTCTTCGAGCAGTACTTC. It encodes CASSSGLFEQYF.